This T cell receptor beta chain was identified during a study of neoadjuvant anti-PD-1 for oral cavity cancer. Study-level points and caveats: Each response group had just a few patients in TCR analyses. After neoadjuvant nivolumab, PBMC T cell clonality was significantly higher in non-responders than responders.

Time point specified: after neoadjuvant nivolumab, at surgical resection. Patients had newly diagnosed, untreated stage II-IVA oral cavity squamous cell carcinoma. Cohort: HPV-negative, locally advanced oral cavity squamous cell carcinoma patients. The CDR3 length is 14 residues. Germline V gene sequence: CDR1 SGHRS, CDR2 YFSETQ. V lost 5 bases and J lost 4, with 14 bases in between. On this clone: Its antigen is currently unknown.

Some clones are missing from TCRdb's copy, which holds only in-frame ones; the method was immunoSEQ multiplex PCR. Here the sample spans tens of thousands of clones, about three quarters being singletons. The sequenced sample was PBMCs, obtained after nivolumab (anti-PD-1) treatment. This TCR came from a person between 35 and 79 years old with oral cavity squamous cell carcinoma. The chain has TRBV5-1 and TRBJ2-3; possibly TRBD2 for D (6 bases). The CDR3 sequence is CASSWTGGADTQYF. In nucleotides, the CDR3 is TGCGCCAGCAGTTGGACCGGGGGTGCAGATACGCAGTATTTT.